The 28 T cell receptor beta chains below come from one sample, sequenced in a study of graft-versus-host responses after intestinal transplantation. This table comes from immunoSEQ multiplex PCR, and its TCRdb copy is limited to in-frame clones, with some not included. This table has around 23,000 clones, around 94% appearing once. Source: PBMCs, taken nearly 31 days after intestinal transplant. The source is a human patient who received an intestinal transplant, so some T cells may come from the graft donor.

The chain recombines TRBV6-1 with TRBJ1-2; 7 bases line up with TRBD1. Germline CDR1 is MNHNS and CDR2 is SASEGT. The CDR3 runs to 16 residues. After removal of 2 bases from V and 4 bases from J, the junction contained 10 bases not matched to a gene. CDR3: CASSEIHHDRAYGYTF. CDR3 bases: TGTGCCAGCAGTGAAATCCACCACGACAGGGCCTATGGCTACACCTTC.

The chain combines TRBV28 with TRBJ1-1, with TRBD1 as a possible D gene (5 bases). V was cut by 3 bases and J by 5 bases, with 13 bases left in between. The CDR3 totals 14 residues. CDR1 is MDHEN, CDR2 SYDVKM, per germline. For the CDR3, the DNA is TGTGCCAGCAGTTTGGGCGGGGCCGGGACTGAAGCTTTCTTT. This encodes CASSLGGAGTEAFF.

V and J are TRBV7-6 and TRBJ2-7, with TRBD2 matching 9 bases. The V gene end was trimmed by 1 base and the J gene end by 5 bases; junction bases not matched to a gene: 12. The CDR3 is 17 amino acids. CDR1 SGHVS and CDR2 FNYEAQ come from the germline V gene. The CDR3 protein is CASSLVPSGDLRDEQYF. CDR3 sequence (DNA): TGTGCCAGCAGCTTAGTACCTAGCGGGGACCTTCGGGACGAGCAGTACTTC.

The CDR3 nucleotides are TGCGCCAGCAGCAGGGGATTCGAGGCCTACAATGAGCAGTTCTTC. Its protein is CASSRGFEAYNEQFF. The chain carries TRBV4-1 and TRBJ2-1; D possibly corresponds to TRBD1 (5 bases). Germline CDR1 is MGHRA and CDR2 is YSYEKL. The length of the CDR3 is 15 residues. With 5 bases removed from V and 2 bases from J, the gap between germline ends came to 13 bases.

The V and J genes are TRBV28 and TRBJ1-4; D unresolved. Deletions cut 3 bases from V and 5 bases from J, with 4 bases between. Per germline, CDR1 MDHEN and CDR2 SYDVKM. The CDR3 extends over 12 amino acids. CDR3 in amino acids: CASSLTNEKLFF. The CDR3 DNA reads TGTGCCAGCAGTTTGACAAATGAAAAACTGTTTTTT.

This clone showed up just a few times. This sequence joins TRBV10-3 and TRBJ1-1; D gene ambiguous. Germline CDR1 reads ENHRY; CDR2 reads SYGVKD. This CDR3 is 13 amino acids long. Trimming took 4 bases from V and 1 from J, leaving 7 bases between them. The CDR3 nucleotides are TGTGCCATCAGTGGTCACCCGAACACTGAAGCTTTCTTT. It codes for CAISGHPNTEAFF.

This rearrangement joins TRBV2 to TRBJ1-1; D is possibly TRBD1 (5 bases). The CDR3 is 13 residues long. V was trimmed by 3 bases and J by 2 bases, leaving 7 bases between them. CDR1 and CDR2 (germline): SNHLY, FYNNEI. The CDR3 DNA reads TGTGCCAGCAGTGAGCAGGGAAACACTGAAGCTTTCTTT. This translates into CASSEQGNTEAFF.

This clone showed up just a few times. This sequence joins TRBV5-6 and TRBJ1-5, with a weak D call TRBD1 (6 bases). V lost 1 base and J 2 bases, leaving 16 bases between the germline ends. This CDR3 has 17 amino acids. The V gene's germline CDR1 is SGHDT and CDR2 YYEEEE. The DNA for the CDR3 is TGTGCCAGCAGCTTGAACAGGGATGGTGTTGGCAATCAGCCCCAGCATTTT. Translated, it gives CASSLNRDGVGNQPQHF.

The gene calls are TRBV6-5 and TRBJ1-6; TRBD1 might be the D (6 bases). With 2 bases removed from V and 15 bases from J, the gap between germline ends came to 17 bases. The germline V gene encodes CDR1 MNHEY and CDR2 SVGAGI. There are 14 residues in the CDR3. CDR3 loop: CASSYIPGHWILHF. CDR3 coding DNA: TGTGCCAGCAGTTACATCCCGGGACACTGGATCCTCCACTTT.

V usage is TRBV19 and J usage is TRBJ1-3; D is uncertain. With 1 base removed from V and 0 bases from J, the gap between germline ends came to 4 bases. Per germline, CDR1 LNHDA and CDR2 SQIVND (reference sequence). The CDR3 runs 14 residues. The CDR3 loop is CASSIGLSGNTIYF. DNA for the CDR3: TGTGCCAGTAGTATAGGCCTCTCTGGAAACACCATATATTTT.

The CDR3: CASSANREGADTQYF. For the CDR3, the DNA is TGTGCCAGTAGTGCTAACAGGGAAGGGGCAGATACGCAGTATTTT. This rearrangement joins TRBV19 to TRBJ2-3; maybe TRBD1 (6 bases). The ends were cut back, 5 bases at V and 4 bases at J, with 16 bases in the middle. The CDR3 totals 15 residues. The germline gives CDR1 LNHDA, CDR2 SQIVND (reference sequence). The complete variable domain, with remaining parts taken from reference TRBV19 and TRBJ2-3, reads DGGITQSPKYLFRKEGQNVTLSCEQNLNHDAMYWYRQDPGQGLRLIYYSQIVNDFQKGDIAEGYSVSREKKESFPLTVTSAQKNPTAFYLCASSANREGADTQYFGPGTRLTVL.

This chain links TRBV6-5 with TRBJ1-2; unclear D gene. V was trimmed by 5 bases and J by 8 bases, leaving 15 bases between them. The CDR3 covers 13 residues. Germline values: CDR1 MNHEY, CDR2 SVGAGI. The CDR3 reads CASSPVGLRGYTF. The CDR3 nucleotides read TGTGCCAGCAGTCCGGTAGGATTGAGGGGCTACACCTTC.

CDR3 sequence (DNA): TGTGCCAGCAGTGAATTTTCTAGCGAGCAGTACTTC. Translating gives CASSEFSSEQYF. The chain couples TRBV25-1 to TRBJ2-5; D call uncertain. The DNA end favors TRBJ2-7, so the J call may be wrong. In germline, CDR1 is MGHDK, CDR2 SYGVNS. The length of the CDR3 is 12 residues.

This rearrangement joins TRBV10-2 to TRBJ2-2; TRBD2 is a possible D gene (5 bases). There are 15 residues in the CDR3. Germline CDR1 and CDR2: WSHSY and SAAADI. V dropped 10 bases and J dropped 0 bases, with 15 bases sitting between them. CDR3 sequence reads: CATRGSASNTGELFF. For the CDR3, the DNA is TGCGCCACCCGGGGAAGCGCATCGAACACCGGGGAGCTGTTTTTT.

The count of this clone is one. Other DNA sequences in this specimen translate into the identical CDR3. V is TRBV6-6 and J is TRBJ1-5, with TRBD1 as a possible D gene (6 bases). The germline gives CDR1 MNHNY, CDR2 SVGAGI (reference sequence). The V and J ends lost 5 bases and 3 bases respectively, with 17 bases between them. The CDR3 covers 16 residues. The CDR3 here is CASSNPTGRYNQPQHF. CDR3 DNA sequence: TGTGCCAGCAGTAACCCAACAGGGAGGTACAATCAGCCCCAGCATTTT.

This rearrangement joins TRBV5-1 to TRBJ2-7; TRBD2 aligns across 7 bases. Germline V lookup: CDR1 SGHRS, CDR2 YFSETQ. Germline trimming cut 2 bases from V and 2 bases from J; bases unmatched to any gene: 1. This CDR3 spans 13 amino acids. The chain's CDR3 is CASSFGRPYEQYF. The DNA for the CDR3 is TGCGCCAGCAGCTTCGGGAGGCCCTACGAGCAGTACTTC.

This clone has only a few counts. The chain uses TRBV4-3 and TRBJ2-1, with 11 bases that match TRBD2. The CDR3 runs 18 residues. CDR1 is LGHNA and CDR2 is YSLEER in the germline V gene. The junction had 9 bases not matched to a gene; V was cut back by 1 base and J by 4 bases. CDR3 amino acids: CASSQALAGGQLYNEQFF. The CDR3 DNA is TGCGCCAGCAGCCAAGCCCTAGCGGGGGGACAATTGTACAATGAGCAGTTCTTC.

The chain recombines TRBV27 with TRBJ2-1; 10 nucleotides line up with TRBD1. Looked up from germline, CDR1 is MNHEY and CDR2 is SMNVEV (reference sequence). This CDR3 region has 14 residues. V lost 5 bases, J lost 11 bases, and 9 bases stayed unmatched. CDR3 DNA: TGTGCCAGCAGTCCCAGGGACAGGGGCCGAAAGCAGTTCTTC. It codes for CASSPRDRGRKQFF.

This clone was observed once. The chain is built from TRBV7-3 and TRBJ2-3; D remains ambiguous. V dropped 3 bases and J dropped 4 bases, with 11 bases sitting between them. The CDR3 contains 14 residues. CDR1 is SGHTA, CDR2 FQGTGA, per germline. The DNA of the CDR3 is TGTGCCAGCAGCTTTTTAGGCAGTTCAGATACGCAGTATTTT. This sequence encodes CASSFLGSSDTQYF.

The chain recombines TRBV4-2 with TRBJ1-5; tentatively, D is TRBD1 (6 bases). Germline V lookup: CDR1 LGHNA, CDR2 YNFKEQ. Trimming cost V 0 bases and J 3 bases, with 9 bases left between them. The CDR3 is 15 amino acids. In DNA, the CDR3 is TGTGCCAGCAGCCAAGAGGGGACACCCAATCAGCCCCAGCATTTT. This codes for CASSQEGTPNQPQHF.

This chain joins TRBV7-9 and TRBJ2-7; D call uncertain. Between the trimmed V and J ends, which lost 3 bases and 6 bases, there was a span of 9 bases. Germline values: CDR1 SEHNR, CDR2 FQNEAQ (reference sequence). The CDR3 has 12 residues. CDR3 sequence: CASSFDSLEQYF. CDR3 bases: TGTGCCAGCAGCTTTGACTCACTCGAGCAGTACTTC.

This chain uses TRBV7-9 with TRBJ1-4; TRBD1 is a possible D gene (5 bases). Germline lookup yields CDR1 SEHNR and CDR2 FQNEAQ (reference sequence). This CDR3 has 15 amino acids. Trimming removed 3 bases from V and 4 bases from J, with 12 bases in between. The CDR3 reads CASSFGDSYNEKLFF. Here the CDR3 DNA reads TGTGCCAGCAGCTTCGGAGACAGCTATAATGAAAAACTGTTTTTT.

V usage is TRBV7-9 and J usage is TRBJ1-4; D unclear. Trimming took 8 bases from V and 8 from J, leaving 18 bases between them. CDR1 is SEHNR, CDR2 FQNEAQ, per germline (reference sequence). The CDR3 is made up of 14 amino acids. The CDR3, as DNA: TGTGCCAGCCGGATGGGCTTGAATGGGGAAAAACTGTTTTTT. This gives the protein CASRMGLNGEKLFF.

Only one count was recorded for this clone. The chain combines TRBV5-4 with TRBJ2-3; D ambiguous. V was trimmed by 1 base and J by 7 bases, leaving 13 bases between them. CDR1 SGHNT and CDR2 YYREEE come from the germline V gene (reference sequence). The CDR3 is made up of 14 amino acids. The CDR3, as DNA: TGTGCCAGCAGCTTGACCCGACTTCTCAATACGCAGTATTTT. Its protein is CASSLTRLLNTQYF.

This sequence joins TRBV10-1 and TRBJ2-2; TRBD2 matches 12 bases. Unmatched junction bases numbered 4, after V lost 0 bases and J lost 2 bases. This CDR3 is 18 amino acids long. Germline V gene sequence: CDR1 WNHNN, CDR2 SYGVQD (reference sequence). CDR3 DNA: TGCGCCAGCAGTGAGTCAGGGACTAGCGGGCCAAACACCGGGGAGCTGTTTTTT. Translation gives CASSESGTSGPNTGELFF.

DNA for the CDR3: TGTGCCAGCAGGGACCCCGGCTACGAGCAGTACTTC. This translates into CASRDPGYEQYF. This rearrangement joins TRBV6-1 to TRBJ2-7; no clear D gene. V was clipped by 6 bases and J by 3 bases, with 9 bases between them. This CDR3 comprises 12 residues. Germline lookup yields CDR1 MNHNS and CDR2 SASEGT.

This chain connects TRBV4-3 to TRBJ2-7, with 9 positions matching TRBD1. Germline V CDR1 and CDR2: LGHNA, YSLEER. After removal of 0 bases from V and 3 bases from J, the junction contained 3 bases not matched to a gene. The CDR3 runs 15 residues. The CDR3 sequence is CASSQDTGGRYEQYF. The CDR3 DNA follows: TGCGCCAGCAGCCAAGATACAGGGGGCCGCTACGAGCAGTACTTC.

V usage is TRBV4-1 and J usage is TRBJ2-5, with a weak D call TRBD1 (6 bases). The better agreement between TRBJ2-7 and the DNA end casts doubt on the J call. The CDR3 runs to 16 residues. The germline V gene encodes CDR1 MGHRA and CDR2 YSYEKL. CDR3 DNA sequence: TGCGCCAGCAGCCAACGGCCGCTCGGACAGCCGCACGAGCAGTACTTC. Residues: CASSQRPLGQPHEQYF.